This TCR beta chain emerged from a study of blood T cell repertoires in COVID-19. Trimming took off 3 bases at V and 6 bases at J, with 20 bases between the two ends. The germline CDR1 and CDR2 sequences are SGHTA and FQGTGA. This CDR3 is 16 amino acids long. In the original processing: Amplification of reference gene primers was used by the study to estimate nucleated cell counts. Data came from immunoSEQ multiplex PCR; TCRdb stores just in-frame clones and leaves some out. D and trimming come from the DNA, and the V and J calls and clone size come from that table. The table records roughly 280,000 clones, 88% of them present only once.

Source material: PBMCs or T cells enriched from blood (not recorded which). V gene TRBV7-3 combines with J gene TRBJ1-1; possibly TRBD1 for D (6 bases). This sequence originates from a woman aged 50 to 60 who had recovered from COVID-19. The CDR3 coding sequence is TGTGCCAGCAGCTTGGGATGGGACAACCCGAGGTCTGAAGCTTTCTTT. Translated: CASSLGWDNPRSEAFF.